This T cell receptor (beta chain) was recorded in a study of T cells after yellow fever vaccination. TCRdb called the 5' RACE reads again in MiXCR, with one record for every CDR3 protein. The sample has approximately 300,000 distinct CDR3 sequences; 6.5% to 8.5% are singletons. Study results and limitations: Only a small proportion of the clonotypes turned up in both the CD4 and the CD8 compartments, likely arising from convergent recombination. High-abundance clonotypes from the bulk population could contaminate FACS-sorted repertoires.

This clonotype was observed many times. As yet, its antigen is unknown. The V gene end was trimmed by 5 bases and the J gene end by 2 bases; junction bases not matched to a gene: 1. Germline CDR1 is SGHAT and CDR2 is FQNNGV. This CDR3 has 14 amino acids. The material sequenced was PBMCs, taken approximately 40 days after the first yellow fever vaccination. The rearrangement links TRBV11-2 to TRBJ2-3; 10 nucleotides agree with TRBD2. The TCR sequence derives from a man younger than 30 who received the YFV17D yellow fever vaccine. CDR3 amino acids: CASSLAGDTDTQYF. DNA for the CDR3: TGTGCCAGCAGCCTAGCGGGGGACACAGATACGCAGTATTTT.